This entry lists 9 T cell receptor beta chains sequenced from one sample in a study of T cell responses to AZD1222 COVID-19 vaccine. Some clones are missing from TCRdb's copy, which holds only in-frame ones; the method was immunoSEQ multiplex PCR. The table has some 110,000 clones, over 75% seen once. Sequenced here: peripheral blood, sampled on day 0 of AZD1222 vaccination. The receptor set was obtained from an adult in good health.

This sequence joins TRBV2 and TRBJ1-6, with 7 bases that match TRBD1. This CDR3 is built from 15 residues. The germline V gene encodes CDR1 SNHLY and CDR2 FYNNEI. Trimming took 4 bases from V and 1 from J; bases not matched to a gene: 1. Here the CDR3 DNA reads TGTGCCAGCAGTGGACAGGGTTCCTATAATTCACCCCTCCACTTT. Protein product: CASSGQGSYNSPLHF.

The chain recombines TRBV11-3 with TRBJ2-7; TRBD2 might be the D (5 bases). CDR3 size: 14 residues. Germline V lookup: CDR1 SGHNT, CDR2 YENEEA. V gave up 5 bases and J gave up 5 bases, with 16 bases separating them. The CDR3 spells CASSAGILSDEQYF. CDR3 in DNA: TGTGCCAGCAGCGCCGGGATTCTTTCCGACGAGCAGTACTTC.

J is TRBJ1-3 and V is TRBV5-4; 8 bases agree with TRBD1. This CDR3 spans 15 amino acids. J gave up 3 bases and V 4 bases, and 6 bases lay outside the gene matches. CDR1 SGHNT and CDR2 YYREEE come from the germline V gene (reference sequence). CDR3 coding DNA: TGTGCCAGCAGCCCGGACAGGGCGGGTGGAAACACCATATATTTT. Translation: CASSPDRAGGNTIYF.

CDR3 sequence: CASSLTSVPDTQYF. The CDR3 coding sequence is TGTGCCAGCAGCCTCACTAGCGTTCCAGATACGCAGTATTTT. The V and J genes are TRBV3-1 (or the pseudogene TRBV3-2) and TRBJ2-3; TRBD2 agrees at 7 bases. CDR3 length: 14 amino acids. Germline V gene lookup returns CDR1 LGHDT and CDR2 YNNKEL (reference sequence). Trimming took 4 bases from V and 4 from J; bases not matched to a gene: 5.

The sample holds one count of this clone. The chain joins TRBV2 to TRBJ2-3, with 9 bases fitting TRBD1. V lost 3 bases to trimming and J lost 3 bases; unmatched junction nucleotides: 4. This CDR3 contains 15 residues. Per germline, CDR1 SNHLY and CDR2 FYNNEI. This CDR3 is CASSDRDRVTDTQYF. CDR3 DNA: TGTGCCAGCAGTGATCGGGACAGGGTAACAGATACGCAGTATTTT.

The DNA for the CDR3 is TGTGCCAGCAGTTACGGGGGACTAGGAAGGGGTGAGCAGTTCTTC. This codes for CASSYGGLGRGEQFF. The gene calls are TRBV6-5 and TRBJ2-1; 8 bases align to TRBD2. This CDR3 has 15 residues. V shed 2 bases and J 9 bases; nucleotides not matched to a gene: 9. CDR1 MNHEY and CDR2 SVGAGI come from the germline V gene.

The chain uses TRBV18 and TRBJ2-1; possible D gene TRBD1, 5 bases. The CDR3 spans 16 residues. Germline V CDR1 and CDR2: KGHSH, LQKENI. V was shortened by 2 bases and J by 7 bases, with 18 bases between the two germline ends. CDR3 sequence: CASSPFESSTGNEQFF. The CDR3 bases are TGTGCCAGCTCACCATTCGAGTCTTCTACAGGAAATGAGCAGTTCTTC.

The chain employs TRBV28 and TRBJ1-4; no firm D call. V lost 5 bases and J 6 bases, leaving 4 bases between the germline ends. The length of the CDR3 is 11 residues. Germline V gene sequence: CDR1 MDHEN, CDR2 SYDVKM. CDR3 loop: CASSTDEKLFF. The CDR3 nucleotides read TGTGCCAGCAGTACGGATGAAAAACTGTTTTTT. The full variable domain, in which reference TRBV28 and TRBJ1-4 provide the parts outside the CDR3, is DVKVTQSSRYLVKRTGEKVFLECVQDMDHENMFWYRQDPGLGLRLIYFSYDVKMKEKGDIPEGYSVSREKKERFSLILESASTNQTSMYLCASSTDEKLFFGSGTQLSVL.

The rearrangement links TRBV6-4 to TRBJ1-1; D uncertain. The CDR3 is 15 amino acids. V was pared by 6 bases and J by 3 bases, with 17 bases between. Germline assignment: CDR1 MRHNA and CDR2 SNTAGT. The DNA for the CDR3 is TGTGCCAGCAGGGGTCAACCAGCCATCGACACTGAAGCTTTCTTT. Protein: CASRGQPAIDTEAFF.